This TCR beta chain comes out of a study of CD8 T cell repertoires and HIV-1 epitope variants (dated by TCRdb to about 2020). A note on the overall study: T cells were stimulated in separate culture wells with each of twenty-five peptides representing autologous and known Gag and Nef epitope variants. A CMV, EBV and flu peptide pool, the Ebola AY9 epitope as negative control, and a no-peptide well were included as control conditions. Three Gag epitope families and Nef HW9 and YT9 were included among the tested epitopes. T cells were enriched with the EasySep Human T Cell Enrichment Kit and co-cultured with equal numbers of autologous T cell-negative cells as antigen-presenting cells. Cultures ran for 10 days in IMDM with gentamicin, with half-media changes on days 3 and 7 adding IL-2, IL-7 and IL-15. A 1M T cell aliquot was kept as an uncultured baseline condition, separate from the roughly 80 T cell cultures. A total of some 83 T cell cultures were run, with each culture condition done in triplicate except for one peptide, which was done in duplicate.

As regards this clone: This clone's antigen is unknown. No much larger clonotype is one base removed from it; base qualities were not supplied.

Sequencing of TCR beta CDR3 regions was performed at survey depth on the immunoSEQ platform. The QIAamp DNA micro kit was used to extract genomic DNA from every cultured and uncultured CD8+ T cell population. Concerning the study's data processing: Samples with fewer than 5,000 productive reads were excluded, which removed about 6.5% of the roughly 80 HIV peptide-stimulated cultures. Sequences were trimmed to CDR3 by a MANAFEST web app, and nonproductive sequences, CDR3s under 5 amino acids, and sequences not starting with C or ending with F/W were removed. For a clonotype to count as antigen-specific, the clonotype had to expand relative to the no-peptide control in at least 2 of 3 replicates at FDR 0.01, and only within one epitope family. A specific clonotype also had to show a frequency at least fivefold higher than in wells stimulated with peptides from other epitope families. TCRdb obtained this table from immuneACCESS and retained in-frame rearrangements with V and J assigned. These tables miss some clones; where compared with another copy, unresolved V genes account for less than half of the shortfall, and the remainder is unexplained. D and trimming were read from the DNA, whereas the V and J calls and clone size are those reported in that table. The sample table records roughly 6,000 clones; just over 65% of these occur just once. The top ten hold 43% of the sample.

The EasySep Human CD8+ T Cell Enrichment Kit was used on day 10 to isolate CD8+ T cells from every culture. Study-level results and caveats: The assay identified only TCR beta chains and indicated proliferation in response to antigen, without indicating T cell function or cytokine profile. Of the nine antigen-specific TCR beta clonotypes identified, more than five appeared cross-reactive for autologous or known escape epitope variants. Roughly five clonotypes recognized the Nef KF9 family and one clonotype recognized the HW9 family, while no responses to the TAALDMSHF plasma variant were seen.

The V end loses 3 bases and the J end loses 3 bases, and a stretch of 15 bases separates them. The CDR3 covers 15 residues, taking in both the cysteine and the phenylalanine. Of the read, only the CDR3 DNA is kept; its 45 bases are in frame from base 1. From the germline V gene, CDR1 is MGHRA and CDR2 is YSYEKL. The specimen sequenced was cultured CD8+ T cells derived from PBMCs. The sequence is built from TRBV4-1 and TRBJ2-7, and the D gene may be TRBD2, 6 bases matching. The clonotype comes from a male donor with HIV. The bases are TGCGCCAGCAGCCAGGAGCCCGGGGGATTCTACGAGCAGTACTTC. This sequence encodes CASSQEPGGFYEQYF.